The 5 T cell receptor beta chains reported below all come from one sample, sequenced in a study of T-cell memory formation after mild COVID-19. From the 5' RACE reads, TCRdb called clonotypes with MiXCR, one entry per CDR3 protein. The sample records 150,000 to 200,000 distinct CDR3 sequences, roughly 15% being singletons. The specimen was PBMCs or a T cell subset sorted from them (not recorded which). These TCRs come from an adult woman who had mild COVID-19 (a few samples of this study predate the infection). Cell type and time point are not known.

This clonotype has just a few counts. The chain employs TRBV7-2 and TRBJ2-5; 9 bases fit TRBD2. V lost 0 bases to trimming and J lost 5 bases; unmatched junction nucleotides: 7. Germline V CDR1 and CDR2: SGHTA, FQGNSA. CDR3 size: 16 residues. The DNA for the CDR3 is TGTGCCAGCAGCTTAGCGAGGACTAGCGCCTCGGAGACCCAGTACTTC. Its translation is CASSLARTSASETQYF.

Only a few counts were recorded for this clonotype. The chain carries TRBV24-1 and TRBJ1-2; D is perhaps TRBD1 (6 bases). With 4 bases removed from V and 4 bases from J, the gap between germline ends came to 18 bases. This CDR3 is 16 amino acids long. Germline CDR1 reads KGHDR; CDR2 reads SFDVKD. Written as DNA, the CDR3 is TGTGCCACCAGTGAATCCGGGACACTCGGCGGCTATGGCTACACCTTC. Its translation: CATSESGTLGGYGYTF.

This chain uses TRBV5-1 with TRBJ1-1, with D tentatively TRBD1 (5 bases). This CDR3 is 15 amino acids long. CDR1 and CDR2 from the germline V gene are SGHRS and YFSETQ. Trimming took 2 bases from V and 7 from J, leaving 18 bases between them. The CDR3 spells CASSLGVSSDIEAFF. The CDR3, as DNA: TGCGCCAGCAGCTTAGGGGTTTCATCCGACATTGAAGCTTTCTTT.

In its sample, this clonotype was seen a few times. V and J are TRBV6-6 and TRBJ1-5, with D maybe TRBD1 (5 bases). The CDR3 runs 16 residues. Germline CDR1 and CDR2: MNHNY and SVGAGI (reference sequence). The germline V and J ends were trimmed by 4 bases and 5 bases, with 18 bases remaining between them. The CDR3 region is CASSSQYRDSDQPQHF. The CDR3 DNA reads as TGTGCCAGCAGTTCACAATACCGGGACTCCGATCAGCCCCAGCATTTT.

This clonotype came up a few times. The gene calls are TRBV9 and TRBJ1-2; D remains unclear. Germline CDR1 SGDLS, CDR2 YYNGEE. The CDR3 extends over 11 amino acids. V was cut by 0 bases and J by 13 bases, with 10 bases left in between. This CDR3 reads CASSVVPPGTF. DNA of the CDR3: TGTGCCAGCAGCGTAGTGCCACCCGGCACCTTC.